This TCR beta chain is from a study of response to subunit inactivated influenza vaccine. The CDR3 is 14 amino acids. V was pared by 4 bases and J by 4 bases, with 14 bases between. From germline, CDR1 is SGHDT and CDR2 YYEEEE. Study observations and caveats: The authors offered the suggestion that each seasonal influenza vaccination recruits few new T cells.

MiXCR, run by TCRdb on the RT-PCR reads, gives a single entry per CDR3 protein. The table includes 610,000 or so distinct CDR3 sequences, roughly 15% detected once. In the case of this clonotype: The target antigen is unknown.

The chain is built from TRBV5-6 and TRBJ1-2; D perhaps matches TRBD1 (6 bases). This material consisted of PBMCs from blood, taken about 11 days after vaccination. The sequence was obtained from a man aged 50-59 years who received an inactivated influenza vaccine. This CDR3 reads CASSHQGTSYGYTF. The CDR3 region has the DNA TGTGCCAGCAGCCACCAGGGGACGTCCTATGGCTACACCTTC. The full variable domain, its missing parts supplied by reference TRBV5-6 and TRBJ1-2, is DAGVTQSPTHLIKTRGQQVTLRCSPKSGHDTVSWYQQALGQGPQFIFQYYEEEERQRGNFPDRFSGHQFPNYSSELNVNALLLGDSALYLCASSHQGTSYGYTFGSGTRLTVV.